This T cell receptor (beta chain) was captured in a study of molecular identifiers for immune sequencing clone quantification. Findings and limits, study-wide: Clones that exceeded 20 RNA copies held over 98% of effector molecules, yet under 1% in naive cells.

With respect to this clonotype: The antigen remains undetermined. A much larger clone differs by one base, so this may be a read error.

Methods described previously were used for bulk TCR libraries, and listed TCR primers were applied. TCRdb re-derived calls from the PCR reads in MiXCR, one entry per CDR3 protein. The table lists 490,000 or so distinct CDR3 sequences, about 25% of them singletons. Input material: naive CD8+ T cells from blood, with Jurkat cell RNA spiked in. Subset specified: FACS-sorted CD8+CD4-CCR7+CD45RA+ naive T cells. The sequence came from a human donor in good health. Some libraries in this study had Jurkat cell RNA spiked in.

The CDR3 nucleotides are TGCGGTGCCTCCTGGGGTACGCAGTATTTT. It yields the protein CGASWGTQYF. The chain is built from TRBV20-1 and TRBJ2-3; D remains ambiguous. Germline V gene lookup returns CDR1 DFQATT and CDR2 SNEGSKA (reference sequence). The CDR3 is 10 residues long.